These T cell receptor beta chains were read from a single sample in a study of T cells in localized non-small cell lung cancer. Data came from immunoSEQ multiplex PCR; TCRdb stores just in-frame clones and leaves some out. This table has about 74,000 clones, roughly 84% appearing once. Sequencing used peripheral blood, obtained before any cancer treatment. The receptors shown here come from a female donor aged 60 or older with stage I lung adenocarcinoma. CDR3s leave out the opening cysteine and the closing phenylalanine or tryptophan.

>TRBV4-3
ASSQDKGTETQY
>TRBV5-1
ASSPTTSGSYNEQF
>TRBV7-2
ASSSPTNEQY
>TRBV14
ASSYEGRYNEQF
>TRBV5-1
ASSLADSWPETQY
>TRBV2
ASSVRGNQETQY
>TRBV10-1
ASSDSSGGEYNEQF
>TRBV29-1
SGTLAGQETQY
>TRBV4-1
ASSQDTRLQETQY
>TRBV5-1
ASSLEDPIIETQY